The clone carrying this T cell receptor (beta chain) came up many times. Its antigen is undetermined. Trimming cost V 4 bases and J 6 bases; bases outside gene matches: 7. This CDR3 spans 15 amino acids. The germline V gene has CDR1 SGHRS and CDR2 YFSETQ. The data belong to a study of CD8 T cells in ankylosing spondylitis. Study findings and constraints: It appeared that ankylosing spondylitis blood was characterized by a TCR beta motif of several highly homologous variants. There was reportedly significant enrichment of clones that were disease-linked in matched ankylosing spondylitis synovial fluid.

Scientists made TCR beta libraries using quantitative 5'-RACE with molecular barcodes. TCRdb reprocessed the 5' RACE reads via MiXCR and lists one record per CDR3 protein. Seen here are fewer than 350,000 distinct CDR3 sequences, 11% observed once, and the top ten hold roughly 9.2%. The clonotype comes from a female donor with ankylosing spondylitis or in good health (not recorded which). The rearrangement uses TRBV5-1 and TRBJ1-5; 10 nucleotides line up with TRBD1. Sample: blood, either unsorted or a sorted T cell fraction (not recorded which). The CDR3 loop reads CASSQGTGEAQPQHF. The CDR3 DNA sequence: TGCGCCAGCAGCCAAGGGACAGGGGAAGCTCAGCCCCAGCATTTT.